The 8 T cell receptor beta chains below were found in one sample sequenced in a study of shared clonotypes between healthy human individuals. Sequenced by immunoSEQ multiplex PCR; TCRdb stores in-frame clones only, minus some. The sample holds approximately 2.3 million clones; more than 80% are singletons and the top ten take around 0.4%. Sample: naive CD4+ T cells from PBMCs. Regarding subset: CD45RA+ positively selected. The receptors were sampled from a man aged 18 to 29 in good health. Some clones in this sample may be carry-over from other donors' samples.

The chain uses TRBV7-9 and TRBJ2-1, with TRBD2 matching 10 bases. The V gene's germline CDR1 is SEHNR and CDR2 FQNEAQ (reference sequence). Trimming removed 5 bases from V and 3 bases from J; junction bases left unmatched: 4. The CDR3 is 15 amino acids. The CDR3 loop is CASSPSGRGYNEQFF. The DNA for the CDR3 is TGTGCCAGCAGCCCAAGCGGGAGGGGCTACAATGAGCAGTTCTTC.

Note on this clone: The same CDR3 can be traced to other DNA sequences in this sample. The J gene is TRBJ2-1, the V gene TRBV9, with D possibly matching TRBD1 (8 bases). Germline loops: CDR1 SGDLS, CDR2 YYNGEE. The V gene lost 0 bases and the J gene lost 7 bases, with 14 bases spanning the gap. This CDR3 has 15 amino acids. CDR3 loop: CASSVVGQGGNEQFF. CDR3 coding DNA: TGTGCCAGCAGCGTAGTCGGACAGGGAGGGAATGAGCAGTTCTTC.

The chain joins TRBV10-3 to TRBJ2-7; D is unresolved. The CDR3 loop spans 11 amino acids. Germline-derived CDR1 and CDR2 are ENHRY and SYGVKD. V gave up 9 bases and J gave up 5 bases, with 11 bases separating them. CDR3 in DNA: TGTGCCATAGCGTCTAGGGACGAGCAGTACTTC. Encoded protein: CAIASRDEQYF.

V and J are TRBV15 and TRBJ1-2; 7 nucleotides agree with TRBD1. Per the germline V gene, CDR1 is LNHNV and CDR2 is YYDKDF (reference sequence). V shed 0 bases, J shed 5 bases, and the junction held 3 bases outside the gene matches. The length of the CDR3 is 14 residues. CDR3 sequence: CATSRDTQGYGYTF. CDR3 nucleotides: TGTGCCACCAGCAGAGACACACAGGGGTATGGCTACACCTTC.

This clone appeared a single time. The V and J genes are TRBV5-1 and TRBJ2-5; a weak D match, TRBD1 (5 bases). The CDR3 totals 15 residues. Trimming took off 4 bases at V and 3 bases at J, with 16 bases between the two ends. Germline V CDR1 and CDR2: SGHRS, YFSETQ. The CDR3 loop is CASSDPLDKEETQYF. CDR3 sequence (DNA): TGCGCCAGCAGCGACCCACTGGACAAGGAAGAGACCCAGTACTTC.

The chain employs TRBV7-9 and TRBJ2-1; 8 positions match TRBD2. V lost 2 bases to trimming and J lost 0 bases; unmatched junction nucleotides: 9. The germline CDR1 and CDR2 sequences are SEHNR and FQNEAQ (reference sequence). This CDR3 comprises 18 residues. DNA of the CDR3: TGTGCCAGCAGCTTACCCTTTTCGAGCGGGAGCTCCTACAATGAGCAGTTCTTC. Its protein product is CASSLPFSSGSSYNEQFF.

The sample holds one count of this clone. The genes are TRBV7-2 and TRBJ2-7, with 7 nucleotides matching TRBD2. The CDR3 length is 16 residues. The ends lost 1 base at V and 2 bases at J; junction bases unmatched: 8. Per the germline V gene, CDR1 is SGHTA and CDR2 is FQGNSA. CDR3 sequence (DNA): TGTGCCAGCAGCTTAGTGGGCGGGAGTGGTCCCTACGAGCAGTACTTC. It codes for CASSLVGGSGPYEQYF.

With respect to this clone: Other DNA sequences in this sample translate to the same CDR3. The chain has TRBV28 and TRBJ2-5; D is perhaps TRBD2 (5 bases). This CDR3 comprises 13 residues. The V end was cut by 6 bases, the J end by 5 bases, with 13 bases between. Germline-derived CDR1 and CDR2 are MDHEN and SYDVKM. DNA for the CDR3: TGTGCCAGCAGCCGTGGCGGGTTGGAGACCCAGTACTTC. Its protein is CASSRGGLETQYF. The variable domain in full, completed from reference TRBV28 and TRBJ2-5, reads DVKVTQSSRYLVKRTGEKVFLECVQDMDHENMFWYRQDPGLGLRLIYFSYDVKMKEKGDIPEGYSVSREKKERFSLILESASTNQTSMYLCASSRGGLETQYFGPGTRLLVL.